Shown below are 4 T cell receptor beta chains from a single sample sequenced in a study of T cell responses to AZD1222 COVID-19 vaccine. Only in-frame clones appear in the TCRdb table, and some are missing; sequencing was by immunoSEQ multiplex PCR. Of 45,000 to 60,000 clones in the sample, roughly 90% were seen once. Material: peripheral blood, obtained on day 0 of AZD1222 vaccination. These receptors all stem from an adult in good health.

The CDR3 sequence: CASSLRDSYEQYF. The CDR3 coding sequence is TGTGCCAGCAGCCTACGGGACTCCTACGAGCAGTACTTC. The gene calls are TRBV3-1 (or the pseudogene TRBV3-2) and TRBJ2-7; maybe TRBD2 (5 bases). This CDR3 has 13 residues. In germline, CDR1 is LGHDT, CDR2 YNNKEL (reference sequence). Trimming took off 4 bases at V and 0 bases at J, with 7 bases between the two ends.

This chain joins TRBV30 and TRBJ1-2; D remains unclear. The germline V gene has CDR1 GTSNPN and CDR2 SVGIG (reference sequence). This CDR3 region has 15 residues. The V and J ends lost 5 bases and 1 base respectively, with 17 bases between them. CDR3: CAWEKLGNSNYGYTF. CDR3 DNA sequence: TGTGCCTGGGAGAAACTCGGAAACAGTAACTATGGCTACACCTTC. Full variable domain (rest looked up from reference TRBV30 and TRBJ1-2): SQTIHQWPATLVQPVGSPLSLECTVEGTSNPNLYWYRQAAGRGLQLLFYSVGIGQISSEVPQNLSASRPQDRQFILSSKKLLLSDSGFYLCAWEKLGNSNYGYTFGSGTRLTVV.

This chain joins TRBV6-5 and TRBJ2-1; D unclear. The V gene lost 7 bases and the J gene lost 8 bases, with 9 bases spanning the gap. CDR3 length: 11 amino acids. Germline CDR1 and CDR2: MNHEY and SVGAGI. CDR3 amino acids: CASTQRDEQFF. The CDR3 region has the DNA TGTGCCAGCACCCAGCGCGATGAGCAGTTCTTC.

V is TRBV5-1 and J is TRBJ2-3; D perhaps matches TRBD1 (5 bases). V was pared by 4 bases and J by 4 bases, with 13 bases between. The V gene's germline CDR1 is SGHRS and CDR2 YFSETQ. The CDR3 runs to 14 residues. CDR3 in amino acids: CASSPGPGSDTQYF. CDR3 nucleotides: TGCGCCAGCAGCCCAGGGCCGGGTTCAGATACGCAGTATTTT.